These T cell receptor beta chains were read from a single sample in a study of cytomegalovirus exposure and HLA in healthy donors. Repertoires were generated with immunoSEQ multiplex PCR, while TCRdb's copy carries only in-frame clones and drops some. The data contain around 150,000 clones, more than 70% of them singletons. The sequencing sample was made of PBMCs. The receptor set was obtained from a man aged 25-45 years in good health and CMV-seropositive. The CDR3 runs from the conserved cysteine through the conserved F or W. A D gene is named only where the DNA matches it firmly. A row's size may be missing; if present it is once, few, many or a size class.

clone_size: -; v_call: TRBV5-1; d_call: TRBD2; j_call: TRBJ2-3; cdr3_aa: CASSLDSGGATDTQYF; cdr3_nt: TGCGCCAGCAGCTTGGATAGCGGGGGGGCCACAGATACGCAGTATTTT
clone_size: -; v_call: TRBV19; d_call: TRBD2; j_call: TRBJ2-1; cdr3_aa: CASRGSPHNEQFF; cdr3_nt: TGTGCCAGTCGCGGGAGCCCCCACAATGAGCAGTTCTTC
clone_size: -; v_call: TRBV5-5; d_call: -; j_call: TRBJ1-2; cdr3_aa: CASSLDVTGTPRRYGYTF; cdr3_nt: TGTGCCAGCAGCTTGGATGTGACAGGAACCCCCCGGAGGTATGGCTACACCTTC
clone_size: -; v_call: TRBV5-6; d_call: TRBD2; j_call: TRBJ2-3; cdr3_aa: CASSFPTSGDTQYF; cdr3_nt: TGTGCCAGCAGCTTTCCCACTAGCGGGGATACGCAGTATTTT
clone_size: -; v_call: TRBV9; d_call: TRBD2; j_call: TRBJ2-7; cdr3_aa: CASSVALGLAGLSEQYF; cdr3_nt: TGTGCCAGCAGCGTAGCTCTCGGGCTAGCGGGACTTTCCGAGCAGTACTTC
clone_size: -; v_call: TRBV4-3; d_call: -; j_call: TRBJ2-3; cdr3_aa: CASSQDDRGLADTQYF; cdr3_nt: TGCGCCAGCAGCCAAGATGATCGGGGGTTAGCAGATACGCAGTATTTT
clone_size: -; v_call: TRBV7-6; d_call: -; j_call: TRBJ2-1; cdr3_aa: CASSFTQTEREQFF; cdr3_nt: TGTGCCAGCAGTTTTACCCAGACAGAAAGGGAGCAGTTCTTC
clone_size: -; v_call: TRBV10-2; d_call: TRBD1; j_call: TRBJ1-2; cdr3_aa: CASWTGTLYGYTF; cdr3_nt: TGCGCCAGCTGGACAGGGACCTTGTATGGCTACACCTTC
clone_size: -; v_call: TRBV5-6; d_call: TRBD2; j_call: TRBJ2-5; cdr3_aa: CASSLSRLTSGRAIETQYF; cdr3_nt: TGTGCCAGCAGCTTGTCCAGGTTGACTAGCGGGAGGGCCATAGAGACCCAGTACTTC
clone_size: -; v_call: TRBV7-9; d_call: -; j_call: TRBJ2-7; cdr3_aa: CASSLGNRWGLTREQYF; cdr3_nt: TGTGCCAGCAGCTTGGGGAACAGGTGGGGACTGACGCGGGAGCAGTACTTC
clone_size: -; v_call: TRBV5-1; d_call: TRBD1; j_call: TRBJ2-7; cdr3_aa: CASSWGQGSYEQYF; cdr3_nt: TGCGCCAGCAGCTGGGGACAGGGCTCCTACGAGCAGTACTTC
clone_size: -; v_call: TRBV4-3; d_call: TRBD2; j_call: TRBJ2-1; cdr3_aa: CASSQDSGGGYNEQFF; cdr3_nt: TGCGCCAGCAGCCAAGATTCGGGAGGGGGCTACAATGAGCAGTTCTTC
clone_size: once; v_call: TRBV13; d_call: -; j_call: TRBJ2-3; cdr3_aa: CASSTRDNTTDTQYF; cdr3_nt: TGTGCCAGCAGCACCCGGGACAACACCACAGATACGCAGTATTTT
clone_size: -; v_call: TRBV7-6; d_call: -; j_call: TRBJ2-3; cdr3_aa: CASSLYSDTQYF; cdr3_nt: TGTGCCAGCAGCTTGTACTCCGATACGCAGTATTTT
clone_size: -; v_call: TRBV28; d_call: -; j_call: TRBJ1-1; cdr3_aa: CASSSRIRHLSTADTEAFF; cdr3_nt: TGTGCCAGCAGTTCACGTATCCGTCATCTCTCAACTGCGGACACTGAAGCTTTCTTT
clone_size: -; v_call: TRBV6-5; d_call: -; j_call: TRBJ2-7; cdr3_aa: CASSPSSYEQYF; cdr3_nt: TGTGCCAGCAGTCCCAGCTCCTACGAGCAGTACTTC
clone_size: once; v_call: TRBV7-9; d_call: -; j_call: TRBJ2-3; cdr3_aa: CASSLVGGVVDTQYF; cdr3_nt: TGTGCCAGCAGCTTAGTGGGGGGAGTGGTAGATACGCAGTATTTT
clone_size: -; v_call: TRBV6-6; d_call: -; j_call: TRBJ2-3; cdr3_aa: CASSPRGPSTDTQYF; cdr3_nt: TGTGCCAGCAGTCCCAGGGGCCCTAGCACAGATACGCAGTATTTT
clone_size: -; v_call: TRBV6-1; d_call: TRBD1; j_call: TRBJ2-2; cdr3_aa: CASSPQGEGELFF; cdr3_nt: TGTGCCAGCAGTCCTCAGGGGGAGGGGGAGCTGTTTTTT
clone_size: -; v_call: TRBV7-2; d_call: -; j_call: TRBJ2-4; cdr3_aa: CASSLGQGNIQYF; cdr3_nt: TGTGCCAGCAGCTTAGGGCAGGGAAACATTCAGTACTTC
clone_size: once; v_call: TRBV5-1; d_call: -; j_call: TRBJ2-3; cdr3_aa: CASSLSGVTDTQYF; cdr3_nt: TGCGCCAGCAGCTTGTCGGGGGTAACAGATACGCAGTATTTT
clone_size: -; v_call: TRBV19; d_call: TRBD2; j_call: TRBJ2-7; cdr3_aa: CASSIASGGLSYEQYF; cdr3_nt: TGTGCCAGTAGTATAGCTAGCGGGGGACTCTCCTACGAGCAGTACTTC
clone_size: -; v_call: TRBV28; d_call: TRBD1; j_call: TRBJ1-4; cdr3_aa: CASSLGTGREKLFF; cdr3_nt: TGTGCCAGCAGTCTCGGGACAGGGAGGGAAAAACTGTTTTTT
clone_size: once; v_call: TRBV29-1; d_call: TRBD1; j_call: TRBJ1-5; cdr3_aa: CSVAEGTGVDQPQHF; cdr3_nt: TGCAGCGTGGCGGAAGGGACAGGGGTTGATCAGCCCCAGCATTTT
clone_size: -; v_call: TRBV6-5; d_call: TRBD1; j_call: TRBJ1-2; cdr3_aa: CASRTGTGADGYTF; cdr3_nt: TGTGCCAGCAGGACCGGGACAGGGGCCGATGGCTACACCTTC
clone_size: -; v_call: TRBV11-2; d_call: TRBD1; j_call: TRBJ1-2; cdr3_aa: CASSQSSGTGGRLGYTF; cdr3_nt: TGTGCCAGCAGCCAGTCGTCCGGGACAGGGGGGCGGCTAGGCTACACCTTC
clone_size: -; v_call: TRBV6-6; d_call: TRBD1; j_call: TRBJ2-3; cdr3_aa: CASSRQGWDTDTQYF; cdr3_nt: TGTGCCAGCAGTCGACAGGGGTGGGACACAGATACGCAGTATTTT
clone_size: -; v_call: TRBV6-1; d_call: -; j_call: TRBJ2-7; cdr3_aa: CASSEWSGVGYEQYF; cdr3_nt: TGTGCCAGCAGTGAATGGTCCGGGGTGGGCTACGAGCAGTACTTC
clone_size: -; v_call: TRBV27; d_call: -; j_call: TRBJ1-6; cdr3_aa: CASSLFAGTYNSPLHF; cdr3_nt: TGTGCCAGCAGTTTATTTGCAGGGACTTATAATTCACCCCTCCACTTT
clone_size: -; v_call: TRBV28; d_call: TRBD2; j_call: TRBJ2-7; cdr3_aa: CASSPSGLAYEQYF; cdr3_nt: TGTGCCAGCAGTCCTTCGGGACTAGCCTACGAGCAGTACTTC
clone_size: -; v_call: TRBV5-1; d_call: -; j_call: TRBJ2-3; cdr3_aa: CASSGVAASTDTQYF; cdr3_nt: TGCGCCAGCAGCGGCGTAGCGGCTAGCACAGATACGCAGTATTTT
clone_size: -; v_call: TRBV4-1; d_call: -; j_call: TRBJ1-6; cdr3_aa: CASSQDFTVPYSPLHF; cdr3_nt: TGCGCCAGCAGCCAAGACTTTACAGTTCCCTATTCACCCCTCCACTTT
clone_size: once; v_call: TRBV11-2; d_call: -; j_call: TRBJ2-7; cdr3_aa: CASSFSSSEEIPYEQYF; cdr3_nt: TGTGCCAGCAGCTTCTCGTCCTCGGAGGAGATCCCGTACGAGCAGTACTTC
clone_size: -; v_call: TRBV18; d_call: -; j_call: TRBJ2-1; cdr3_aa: CASSPVNRGGEQFF; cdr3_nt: TGTGCCAGCTCACCGGTGAACAGGGGAGGTGAGCAGTTCTTC
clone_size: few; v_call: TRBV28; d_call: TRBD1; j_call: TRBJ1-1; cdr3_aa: CASSPNRGRRFEAFF; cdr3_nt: TGTGCCAGCAGTCCGAACAGGGGGCGCAGATTTGAAGCTTTCTTT
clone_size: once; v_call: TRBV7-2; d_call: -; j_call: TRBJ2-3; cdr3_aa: CASSLQGPTDTQYF; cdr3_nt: TGTGCCAGCAGCTTACAGGGGCCCACAGATACGCAGTATTTT
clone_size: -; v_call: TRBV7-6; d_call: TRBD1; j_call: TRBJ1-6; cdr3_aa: CASSLRRPGQKNSPLHF; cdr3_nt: TGTGCCAGCAGCTTACGCCGGCCGGGACAGAAAAATTCACCCCTCCACTTT
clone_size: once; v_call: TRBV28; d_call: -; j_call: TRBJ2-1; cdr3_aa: CASSRWSDYNEQFF; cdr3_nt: TGTGCCAGCAGCCGATGGAGCGACTACAATGAGCAGTTCTTC
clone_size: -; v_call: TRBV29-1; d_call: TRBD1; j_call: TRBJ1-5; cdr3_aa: CSVGTGDQPQHF; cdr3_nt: TGCAGCGTCGGGACAGGGGATCAGCCCCAGCATTTT
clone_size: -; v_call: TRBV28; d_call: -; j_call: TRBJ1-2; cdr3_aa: CASSFDLQGQGFYGYTF; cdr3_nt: TGTGCCAGCAGTTTCGACCTCCAGGGCCAGGGTTTCTATGGCTACACCTTC
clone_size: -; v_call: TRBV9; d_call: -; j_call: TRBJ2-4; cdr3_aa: CASSVDPGVKNIQYF; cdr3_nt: TGTGCCAGCAGCGTAGACCCAGGGGTCAAAAACATTCAGTACTTC
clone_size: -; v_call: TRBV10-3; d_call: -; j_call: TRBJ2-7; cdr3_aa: CAISEGGGSVAGEQYF; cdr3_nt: TGTGCCATCAGTGAGGGAGGAGGGAGTGTGGCGGGAGAGCAGTACTTC
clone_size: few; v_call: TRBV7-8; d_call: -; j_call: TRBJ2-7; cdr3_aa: CASSLLEGGVYEQYF; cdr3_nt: TGTGCCAGCAGCTTATTGGAGGGAGGAGTTTACGAGCAGTACTTC
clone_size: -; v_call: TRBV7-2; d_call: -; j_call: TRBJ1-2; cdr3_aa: CASSLAGVGGYTF; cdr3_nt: TGTGCCAGCAGCTTAGCAGGGGTTGGTGGCTACACCTTC
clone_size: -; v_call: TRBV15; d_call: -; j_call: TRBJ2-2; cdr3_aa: CATSRVGKMNTGELFF; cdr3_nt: TGTGCCACCAGCAGAGTGGGCAAAATGAACACCGGGGAGCTGTTTTTT
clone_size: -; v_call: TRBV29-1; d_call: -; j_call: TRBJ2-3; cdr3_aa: CSVEDRLAQDTQYF; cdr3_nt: TGCAGCGTTGAAGACCGTTTAGCACAAGATACGCAGTATTTT
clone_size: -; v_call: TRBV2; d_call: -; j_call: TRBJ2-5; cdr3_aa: CASSGVFQETQYF; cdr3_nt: TGTGCCAGCAGTGGCGTATTTCAAGAGACCCAGTACTTC
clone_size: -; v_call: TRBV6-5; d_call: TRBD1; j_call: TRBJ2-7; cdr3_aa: CASSAPGTAFYEQYF; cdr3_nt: TGTGCCAGCAGTGCCCCCGGGACAGCCTTCTACGAGCAGTACTTC
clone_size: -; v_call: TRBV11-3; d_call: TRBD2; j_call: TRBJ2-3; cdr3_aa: CASGTGTSGGTDTQYF; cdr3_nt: TGTGCCAGCGGCACCGGGACTAGCGGAGGCACAGATACGCAGTATTTT
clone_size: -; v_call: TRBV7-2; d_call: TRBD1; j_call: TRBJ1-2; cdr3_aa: CASSLVGGGFLVRYGYTF; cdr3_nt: TGTGCCAGCAGCTTAGTAGGGGGCGGTTTTTTGGTTCGGTATGGCTACACCTTC
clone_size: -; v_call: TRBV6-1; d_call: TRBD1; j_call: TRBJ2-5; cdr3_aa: CASSVIPGTGTETQYF; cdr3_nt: TGTGCCAGCAGTGTTATACCCGGGACAGGGACAGAGACCCAGTACTTC
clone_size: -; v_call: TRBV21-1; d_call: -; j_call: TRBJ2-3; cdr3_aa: CASSPRTATRSGDTQYF; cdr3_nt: TGTGCCAGCAGCCCGCGGACAGCCACACGGTCGGGAGATACGCAGTATTTT
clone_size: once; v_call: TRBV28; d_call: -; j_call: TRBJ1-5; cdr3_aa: CASSLGIVRQPQHF; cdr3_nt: TGTGCCAGCAGTCTCGGGATTGTAAGGCAGCCCCAGCATTTT
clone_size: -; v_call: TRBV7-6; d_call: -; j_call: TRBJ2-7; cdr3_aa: CASSLASGTSYEQYF; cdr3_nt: TGTGCCAGCAGCTTAGCTAGCGGCACTAGTTACGAGCAGTACTTC